Described below is a single T cell receptor (beta chain) sequence and its context. The V end was cut by 3 bases, the J end by 3 bases, with 17 bases between. The CDR3 is 16 amino acids. Germline V lookup: CDR1 LGHNA, CDR2 YNFKEQ. The entry originates in a study of blood T cell repertoires in COVID-19. Produced via immunoSEQ multiplex PCR; TCRdb's table is partial and in-frame only. The sample consists of over 450,000 clones, about 89% of them appearing once. The gene calls are TRBV4-2 and TRBJ1-1; tentative D call: TRBD1 (5 bases). The sample taken for sequencing was peripheral blood. This clonotype was sampled from a woman in her fifties or sixties with COVID-19, enrolled during active disease. The DNA for the CDR3 is TGTGCCAGCAGCCAGGTCGCCGGGGAGGGGTACACTGAAGCTTTCTTT. It encodes CASSQVAGEGYTEAFF.